A single sample is the source of the 15 T cell receptor beta chains below, sequenced in a study of T-cell reconstitution after alpha-beta-depleted transplantation in children. The library targeted TCRbeta and was prepared with unique molecular identifiers. TCRdb analysed the PCR reads with MiXCR anew, one entry per CDR3 protein. The sample lists under 250,000 distinct CDR3 sequences, roughly 25% seen once, with 4.5% to 5.5% in the top ten. Sequenced material: PBMCs, mostly from graft donor cells, taken 360 days after TCRalphabeta/CD19-depleted stem cell transplant. These receptors originate from a female patient between 2 and 15 years old who had a stem cell transplant for congenital amegakaryocytic thrombocytopenia, so the T cells may come from the graft donor.

The chain employs TRBV9 and TRBJ2-7, with D maybe TRBD1 (6 bases). V was cut by 1 base and J by 6 bases, with 11 bases left in between. Germline loops: CDR1 SGDLS, CDR2 YYNGEE. CDR3 size: 13 residues. CDR3 nucleotide sequence: TGTGCCAGCAGCGTATATGGGGGCGGCGAGCAGTACTTC. Protein sequence: CASSVYGGGEQYF.

This clonotype was seen repeatedly, ten times or more. The rearrangement uses TRBV12-3 or TRBV12-4 and TRBJ2-3; 10 bases agree with TRBD2. The CDR3 is 16 residues long. V lost 6 bases, J lost 2 bases, and 8 bases stayed unmatched. CDR3 amino acids: CASSYRLAGDTDTQYF. As DNA, the CDR3 is TGTGCCAGCAGCTACCGACTAGCGGGCGACACAGATACGCAGTATTTT.

The chain is built from TRBV18 and TRBJ2-3; D ambiguous. With 3 bases removed from V and 0 bases from J, the gap between germline ends came to 13 bases. Per the germline V gene, CDR1 is KGHSH and CDR2 is LQKENI. The length of the CDR3 is 16 residues. This CDR3 is CASSPIHGSSTDTQYF. CDR3 nucleotide sequence: TGTGCCAGCTCACCGATTCACGGGTCTAGCACAGATACGCAGTATTTT.

The chain carries TRBV15 and TRBJ2-1; the D gene is possibly TRBD2 (5 bases). Germline assignment: CDR1 LNHNV and CDR2 YYDKDF (reference sequence). Trimming removed 1 base at V and 2 bases at J, with 9 bases between. CDR3 length: 15 residues. The DNA of the CDR3 is TGTGCCACCAGCAGAGTAGCGTGGACCTACAATGAGCAGTTCTTC. It yields the protein CATSRVAWTYNEQFF.

This clonotype was recorded at least ten times. The gene calls are TRBV3-1 and TRBJ2-7; 9 positions agree with TRBD1. Looked up from germline, CDR1 is LGHDT and CDR2 is YNNKEL (reference sequence). The junction had 4 bases not matched to a gene; V was cut back by 5 bases and J by 2 bases. The CDR3 extends over 14 amino acids. The CDR3 DNA sequence: TGTGCCAGCAGCGAGCGGGACAGGGCCTACGAGCAGTACTTC. Residues: CASSERDRAYEQYF.

The gene calls are TRBV12-3 or TRBV12-4 and TRBJ2-7; TRBD1 agrees at 7 bases. V was pared by 7 bases and J by 4 bases, with 7 bases of the junction left unmatched. CDR3 length: 13 residues. CDR3 in amino acids: CASKRDSEYEQYF. The CDR3 coding sequence is TGTGCCAGCAAGAGGGACAGCGAGTACGAGCAGTACTTC.

This clonotype was picked up a small number of times. The V call is TRBV7-2, the J call TRBJ2-7; no clear D gene. Germline loops: CDR1 SGHTA, CDR2 FQGNSA. Trimming took 6 bases from V and 0 from J, leaving 3 bases between them. This CDR3 is 11 amino acids long. The CDR3: CASRFSYEQYF. As DNA, the CDR3 is TGTGCCAGCAGGTTCTCCTACGAGCAGTACTTC.

The chain employs TRBV11-1 and TRBJ2-7, with 12 bases fitting TRBD2. V lost 5 bases to trimming and J lost 4 bases; unmatched junction nucleotides: 15. The CDR3 spans 18 residues. The germline CDR1 and CDR2 sequences are SGHAT and FQDESV (reference sequence). The CDR3 sequence: CASSLQLKLAGGLYEQYF. CDR3 DNA sequence: TGTGCCAGCAGCCTTCAACTGAAACTAGCGGGAGGACTTTACGAGCAGTACTTC.

V is TRBV20-1 and J is TRBJ1-6; 7 bases fit TRBD1. Germline CDR1 DFQATT, CDR2 SNEGSKA (reference sequence). The CDR3 spans 13 residues. The ends lost 5 bases at V and 7 bases at J; junction bases unmatched: 5. In nucleotides, the CDR3 is TGCAGTGCTGGGGACAGTTTCAATTCACCCCTCCACTTT. This encodes CSAGDSFNSPLHF.

This clonotype has at least ten counts. The V call is TRBV20-1, the J call TRBJ2-7; D gene unclear. The CDR3 runs to 12 residues. In germline, CDR1 is DFQATT, CDR2 SNEGSKA (reference sequence). V shed 7 bases and J shed 4 bases, with 14 bases lying between them. The chain's CDR3 is CSVLPVGYEQYF. The CDR3 DNA follows: TGCAGTGTACTACCGGTGGGGTACGAGCAGTACTTC.

CDR3 in amino acids: CASGPGLAGETQYF. As DNA, the CDR3 is TGTGCCAGCGGTCCGGGACTAGCGGGAGAGACCCAGTACTTC. The V call is TRBV11-2, the J call TRBJ2-5, with 12 nucleotides matching TRBD2. Germline V lookup: CDR1 SGHAT, CDR2 FQNNGV. The CDR3 is 14 amino acids. Losses at the gene ends were 8 bases for V and 4 bases for J; bases not matched to a gene: 5. Drawing the rest from reference TRBV11-2 and TRBJ2-5, the complete variable domain is EAGVAQSPRYKIIEKRQSVAFWCNPISGHATLYWYQQILGQGPKLLIQFQNNGVVDDSQLPKDRFSAERLKGVDSTLKIQPAKLEDSAVYLCASGPGLAGETQYFGPGTRLLVL.

This sequence joins TRBV28 and TRBJ2-5; 8 bases align to TRBD2. The V segment lost 7 bases and the J segment 7 bases; nucleotides outside the gene matches: 14. The CDR3 consists of 15 residues. Germline loops: CDR1 MDHEN, CDR2 SYDVKM. CDR3 protein: CASNIRLALGRTQYF. The CDR3, as DNA: TGTGCCAGCAACATACGACTAGCGTTGGGTAGGACCCAGTACTTC.

The chain employs TRBV7-9 and TRBJ1-2; tentative D call: TRBD1 (5 bases). The CDR3 runs to 10 residues. Trimming took off 4 bases at V and 13 bases at J, with 10 bases between the two ends. The germline V gene encodes CDR1 SEHNR and CDR2 FQNEAQ (reference sequence). DNA for the CDR3: TGTGCCAGCAGCTCGACTGGGGCCACCTTC. Protein product: CASSSTGATF.

This clonotype was found many times. This rearrangement joins TRBV15 to TRBJ2-4; D is tentatively TRBD1 or TRBD2 (5 bases each). V lost 4 bases and J 4 bases, leaving 14 bases between the germline ends. The CDR3 loop spans 15 amino acids. Germline CDR1 is LNHNV and CDR2 is YYDKDF (reference sequence). In DNA, the CDR3 is TGTGCCACCAGCAACCCCGGGACCGAGAAAAACATTCAGTACTTC. It translates to CATSNPGTEKNIQYF.

This clonotype was counted between two and nine times. V usage is TRBV28 and J usage is TRBJ2-3; possible D gene TRBD2, 6 bases. Trimming took 6 bases from V and 8 from J, leaving 15 bases between them. CDR1 is MDHEN and CDR2 is SYDVKM in the germline V gene. This CDR3 comprises 13 residues. The CDR3 loop is CASSTLRDFTQYF. The CDR3 nucleotides are TGTGCCAGCAGCACACTCCGGGACTTTACGCAGTATTTT.